This T cell receptor (beta chain) comes out of a study of glioma-infiltrating T cells after dendritic cell vaccination. In the study overall: Autologous tumor lysate-pulsed dendritic cell vaccination was given between about 2003 and 2013.

Up to 2 ug genomic DNA was used for TCRB CDR3 amplification. Primers: 60 V beta forward and 13 J beta reverse. Sequencing was performed with immunoSEQ multiplex PCR; in TCRdb, only in-frame clones are kept and a portion is missing. Of about 95,000 clones listed, more than 75% were seen once; the top ten hold less than 3%. Only one count was recorded for this clone. V lost 4 bases to trimming and J lost 9 bases, with 17 bases between them. Looked up from germline, CDR1 is SGDLS and CDR2 is YYNGEE. This CDR3 is built from 14 residues. V and J are TRBV9 and TRBJ2-4; the D gene is possibly TRBD2 (5 bases). The source was blood, collected before dendritic cell vaccination. This clonotype was obtained from a human donor with glioblastoma. The CDR3 DNA sequence: TGTGCCAGCAGCCCTCCCGGAGGAGACGGCATTCAGTACTTC. Residues: CASSPPGGDGIQYF.